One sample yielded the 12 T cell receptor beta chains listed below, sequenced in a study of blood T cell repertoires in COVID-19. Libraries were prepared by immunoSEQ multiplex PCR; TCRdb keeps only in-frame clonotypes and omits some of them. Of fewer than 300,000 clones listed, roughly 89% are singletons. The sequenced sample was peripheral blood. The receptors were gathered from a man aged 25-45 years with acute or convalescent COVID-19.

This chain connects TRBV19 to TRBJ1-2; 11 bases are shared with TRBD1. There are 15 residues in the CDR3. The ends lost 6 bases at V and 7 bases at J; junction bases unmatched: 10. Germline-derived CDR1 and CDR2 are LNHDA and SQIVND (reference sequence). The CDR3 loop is CASRNIGQGAVGYTF. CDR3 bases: TGTGCCAGTAGAAATATCGGACAGGGGGCTGTTGGCTACACCTTC.

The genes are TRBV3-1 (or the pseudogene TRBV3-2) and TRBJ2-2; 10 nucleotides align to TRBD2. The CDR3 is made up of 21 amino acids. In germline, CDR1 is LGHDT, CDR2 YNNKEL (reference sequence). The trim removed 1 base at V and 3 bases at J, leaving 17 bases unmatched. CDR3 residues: CASSQGFLVSSGGDHTGELFF. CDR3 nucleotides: TGTGCCAGCAGCCAAGGATTTTTAGTGTCTAGCGGGGGAGATCACACCGGGGAGCTGTTTTTT.

This CDR3 is CASSLDRVWGSSSYNEQFF. CDR3 in DNA: TGTGCCAGCAGCTTAGACAGGGTGTGGGGGAGCAGCTCCTACAATGAGCAGTTCTTC. J is TRBJ2-1 and V is TRBV7-9; D is possibly TRBD1 (6 bases). CDR1 and CDR2 from the germline V gene are SEHNR and FQNEAQ (reference sequence). CDR3 length: 19 amino acids. V dropped 1 base and J dropped 0 bases, with 19 bases sitting between them.

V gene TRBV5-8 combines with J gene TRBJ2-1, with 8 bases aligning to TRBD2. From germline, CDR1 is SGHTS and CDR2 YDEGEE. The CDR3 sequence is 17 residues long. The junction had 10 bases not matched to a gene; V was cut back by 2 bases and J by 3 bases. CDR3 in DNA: TGTGCCAGCAGCTTCTTATACAGCGGGAGTGTCTACAATGAGCAGTTCTTC. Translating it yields CASSFLYSGSVYNEQFF. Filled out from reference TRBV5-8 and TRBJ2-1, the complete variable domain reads EAGVTQSPTHLIKTRGQQATLRCSPISGHTSVYWYQQALGLGLQFLLWYDEGEERNRGNFPPRFSGRQFPNYSSELNVNALELEDSALYLCASSFLYSGSVYNEQFFGPGTRLTVL.

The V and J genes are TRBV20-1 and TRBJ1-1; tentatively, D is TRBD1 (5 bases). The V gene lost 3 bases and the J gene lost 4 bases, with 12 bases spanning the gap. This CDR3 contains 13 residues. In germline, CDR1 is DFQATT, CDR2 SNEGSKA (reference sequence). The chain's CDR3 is CSASFGGSTEAFF. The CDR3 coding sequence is TGCAGTGCTAGTTTCGGGGGAAGCACTGAAGCTTTCTTT.

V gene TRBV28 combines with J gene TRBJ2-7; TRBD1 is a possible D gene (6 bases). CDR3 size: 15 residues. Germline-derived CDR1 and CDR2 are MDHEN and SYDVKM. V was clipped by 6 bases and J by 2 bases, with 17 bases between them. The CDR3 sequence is CASSLSGTNTYEQYF. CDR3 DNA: TGTGCCAGCAGCCTTTCCGGGACAAACACCTACGAGCAGTACTTC.

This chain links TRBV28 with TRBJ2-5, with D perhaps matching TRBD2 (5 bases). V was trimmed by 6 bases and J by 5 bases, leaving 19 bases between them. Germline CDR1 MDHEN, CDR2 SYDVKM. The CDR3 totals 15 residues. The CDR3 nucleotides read TGTGCCAGCAGAGATTTTGGGCGGGTTGATGAGACCCAGTACTTC. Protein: CASRDFGRVDETQYF.

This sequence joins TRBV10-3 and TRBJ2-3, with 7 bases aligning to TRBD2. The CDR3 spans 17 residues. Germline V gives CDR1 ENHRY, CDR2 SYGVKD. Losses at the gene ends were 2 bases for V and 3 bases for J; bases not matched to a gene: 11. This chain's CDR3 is CAISERRTREETDTQYF. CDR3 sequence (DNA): TGTGCCATCAGTGAGCGAAGGACTAGAGAGGAAACAGATACGCAGTATTTT.

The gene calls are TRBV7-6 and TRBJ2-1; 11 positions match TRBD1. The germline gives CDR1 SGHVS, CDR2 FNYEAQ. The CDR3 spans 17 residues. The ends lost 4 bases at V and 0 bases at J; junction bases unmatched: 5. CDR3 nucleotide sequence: TGTGCCAGCAGCTCGTGGGGACAGGGGGGCTCCTACAATGAGCAGTTCTTC. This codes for CASSSWGQGGSYNEQFF.

The CDR3 DNA reads as TGTGCCAGCAGTTTAAGTCCGGGACACCTCTCTAACGAGCAGTACTTC. Translating it yields CASSLSPGHLSNEQYF. The rearrangement uses TRBV27 and TRBJ2-7; D might be TRBD1 (6 bases). The V gene lost 2 bases and the J gene lost 5 bases, with 19 bases spanning the gap. The CDR3 extends over 16 amino acids. Looked up from germline, CDR1 is MNHEY and CDR2 is SMNVEV (reference sequence).

CDR3 DNA sequence: TGTGCCAGCAGGGGGACAGGGGGCAATCAGCCCCAGCATTTT. Protein: CASRGTGGNQPQHF. This chain joins TRBV6-5 and TRBJ1-5, with 10 bases identical to TRBD1. CDR1 is MNHEY, CDR2 SVGAGI, per germline. CDR3 length: 14 amino acids. Trimming took 6 bases from V and 2 from J; bases not matched to a gene: 1.

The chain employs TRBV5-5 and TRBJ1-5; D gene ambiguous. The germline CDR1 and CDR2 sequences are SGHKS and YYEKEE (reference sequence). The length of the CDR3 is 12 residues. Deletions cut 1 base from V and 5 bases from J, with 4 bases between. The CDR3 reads CASSLYDQPQHF. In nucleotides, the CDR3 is TGTGCCAGCAGCTTGTATGATCAGCCCCAGCATTTT.